This TCR beta chain originates from a study of CD8 T cells in ankylosing spondylitis (dated by TCRdb to the late 2010s). In terms of the full investigation: The study set out to find disease-linked TCR variants by profiling T cell receptor beta repertoires in ankylosing spondylitis patients and healthy donors. Peripheral blood was sampled, and synovial fluid was also collected from ankylosing spondylitis patients. In total, the full study cohort was made up of about 99 healthy donors and about two dozen ankylosing spondylitis patients.

Many counts were recorded for this clonotype. Its antigen is unknown. It has no much larger one-base neighbor in the sample; base qualities were not kept. Sequencing took place on an Illumina HiSeq 2500. Quantitative 5'-RACE with molecular barcodes was the method used to prepare the TCR beta libraries. The source study handled its data this way. A new computational method, built on a probabilistic model of VDJ rearrangement, was used to identify disease-linked TCR variants. TCRdb passed the public sequencing reads through fastp at Q25 and MiXCR, retaining productive beta sequences. Duplicate CDR3 protein sequences are folded into a single record with the most common DNA and genes. Clone size and V and J calls follow TCRdb, not the original study. This sample holds 200,000 to 300,000 distinct CDR3 sequences; more than 20% were observed only once. Of the sample, roughly 0.6% falls within the top ten clones.

Results the study describes overall, beyond this receptor: The disease-linked clones showed a CD8+ phenotype and occurred at relatively low frequencies in peripheral blood. The disease-linked clones were reported as significantly enriched in matched synovial fluid samples from ankylosing spondylitis patients. Some motif variants were previously reported in synovial fluid and blood of reactive arthritis patients, suggesting common disease-initiation mechanisms. Blood from ankylosing spondylitis patients appeared to be characterized by a TCR beta motif composed of under ten highly homologous amino acid variants.

Trimming leaves V shorter by 10 bases and J shorter by 5 bases, with the junction holding 9 bases beyond the gene matches. Including the terminal cysteine and phenylalanine, the CDR3 comprises 14 residues. Solely the CDR3 DNA is kept, with 42 bases framed from the first base. The germline V gene yields ENHRY for CDR1 and SYGVKD for CDR2. The chain links TRBV10-3 with TRBJ2-2, with 8 bases in between that match TRBD1. This clonotype originated in a male donor with ankylosing spondylitis or in good health (not recorded which). The sequenced sample consisted of blood, either unsorted or a sorted T cell fraction (not recorded which). The CDR3 region has the sequence CATAGQGQTGELFF. The DNA sequence is given as TGTGCCACCGCTGGACAGGGCCAGACCGGGGAGCTGTTTTTT.